A selection of T cell receptor beta chains follows, all from one sample in a study of molecular identifiers for immune sequencing clone quantification. TCRdb re-derived calls from the PCR reads in MiXCR, one entry per CDR3 protein. This sample has approximately 500,000 distinct CDR3 sequences, with 20% to 25% found just once. What was sequenced was naive CD8+ T cells from blood, with Jurkat cell RNA spiked in. The receptors here all came from a human donor in good health. Some libraries in this study had Jurkat cell RNA spiked in. The CDR3 runs from the conserved cysteine through the conserved F or W.

V gene	J gene	CDR3 protein
TRBV4-3	TRBJ2-3	CASSQGASGAYTDTQYF
TRBV2	TRBJ1-4	CASSSPPGDMNEKLFF
TRBV29-1	TRBJ2-7	CSVEGWGAPDERYF
TRBV5-6	TRBJ1-1	CASSLDRGGGIFTEAFF
TRBV14	TRBJ2-2	CASSQVKLWGQTGELFF
TRBV5-6	TRBJ1-1	CASSSTGVTEAFF
TRBV20-1	TRBJ2-2	CSARVREREDTGELFF
TRBV4-2	TRBJ2-7	CASSQGELGYEQYF
TRBV25-1	TRBJ2-2	CASSAGRERGTGELFF
TRBV4-3	TRBJ2-7	CASSLQAGGYGQYF